Below are 15 T cell receptor beta chains sequenced from a single sample in a study of T cell changes during pregnancy in multiple sclerosis. The method was immunoSEQ multiplex PCR; TCRdb's version includes in-frame clones alone and lacks a portion of them. This sample has 90,000 to 120,000 clones, with around 93% found just once. The sequences come from peripheral blood, collected in the third trimester of pregnancy. These receptors were collected from a female donor in good health, enrolled as a control in a pregnancy study.

The V call is TRBV27, the J call TRBJ1-1; no clear D gene. The V end lost 3 bases, the J end lost 7 bases, and 12 bases lay between the germline ends. Germline loops: CDR1 MNHEY, CDR2 SMNVEV (reference sequence). This CDR3 comprises 13 residues. The CDR3 sequence is CASSLTGEDEAFF. As DNA, the CDR3 is TGTGCCAGCAGTTTGACCGGGGAGGATGAAGCTTTCTTT.

The rearrangement links TRBV30 to TRBJ2-7; 9 positions match TRBD1. This CDR3 comprises 16 residues. The trim removed 2 bases at V and 4 bases at J, leaving 12 bases unmatched. Germline values: CDR1 GTSNPN, CDR2 SVGIG (reference sequence). This CDR3 is CAWSNFRTGAVYEQYF. The DNA for the CDR3 is TGTGCCTGGAGTAATTTTCGGACAGGGGCCGTTTACGAGCAGTACTTC.

The chain recombines TRBV29-1 with TRBJ1-2; TRBD1 agrees at 9 bases. The CDR3 length is 13 residues. V was clipped by 6 bases and J by 0 bases; unmatched bases: 2. Germline V gene sequence: CDR1 SQVTM, CDR2 ANQGSEA. The CDR3 DNA is TGCAGCGTGGGGACAGGGTCTAACTATGGCTACACCTTC. It translates to CSVGTGSNYGYTF.

The chain employs TRBV7-9 and TRBJ2-7, with unresolved D. V was pared by 2 bases and J by 0 bases, with 8 bases between. The CDR3 spans 14 residues. Germline V gene lookup returns CDR1 SEHNR and CDR2 FQNEAQ (reference sequence). DNA of the CDR3: TGTGCCAGCAGCTTAACAGTGGACTCCTACGAGCAGTACTTC. Protein sequence: CASSLTVDSYEQYF.

The chain recombines TRBV7-3 with TRBJ2-7, with D tentatively TRBD1 (5 bases). Germline V gene data show CDR1 as SGHTA and CDR2 as FQGTGA. The length of the CDR3 is 13 residues. V dropped 1 base and J dropped 6 bases, with 10 bases sitting between them. The CDR3 coding sequence is TGTGCCAGCAGCTTAAAGGGGTCGGGCGAGCAGTACTTC. Encoded protein: CASSLKGSGEQYF.

The gene calls are TRBV7-2 and TRBJ1-6; the D is unclear. The V end was cut by 1 base, the J end by 0 bases, with 7 bases between. CDR3 length: 16 amino acids. CDR1 and CDR2 (germline): SGHTA, FQGNSA. CDR3 in DNA: TGTGCCAGCAGCTTAGATAGTAGCTCCTATAATTCACCCCTCCACTTT. Translation: CASSLDSSSYNSPLHF.

This clone was found once. The chain joins TRBV7-9 to TRBJ2-7; no clear D gene. CDR3 size: 14 residues. Between the trimmed V and J ends, which lost 4 bases and 2 bases, there was a span of 12 bases. CDR1 is SEHNR and CDR2 is FQNEAQ in the germline V gene (reference sequence). CDR3 nucleotides: TGTGCCAGCAGCTCCCAGACACAAGCCTACGAGCAGTACTTC. Protein product: CASSSQTQAYEQYF.

This sequence joins TRBV19 and TRBJ1-5; 7 bases agree with TRBD1. V lost 11 bases, J lost 0 bases, and 13 bases stayed unmatched. The CDR3 sequence is 16 residues long. The V gene's germline CDR1 is LNHDA and CDR2 SQIVND (reference sequence). CDR3 DNA sequence: TGTGCCTCGACGGCGGGGGGACAGATTAGCAATCAGCCCCAGCATTTT. Its protein product is CASTAGGQISNQPQHF.

The chain has TRBV6-5 and TRBJ2-7; D unclear. CDR1 MNHEY and CDR2 SVGAGI come from the germline V gene. The CDR3 covers 14 residues. Trimming cost V 0 bases and J 0 bases, with 6 bases left between them. The CDR3: CASSYSTNSYEQYF. DNA of the CDR3: TGTGCCAGCAGTTACTCGACAAACTCCTACGAGCAGTACTTC.

The chain uses TRBV6-1 and TRBJ1-2; 8 bases agree with TRBD1. This CDR3 has 16 residues. V dropped 1 base and J dropped 0; count of bases not matched to a gene: 4. Germline V CDR1 and CDR2: MNHNS, SASEGT. CDR3 in DNA: TGTGCCAGCAGTGAAGGACAGGGGCTAGCTAACTATGGCTACACCTTC. Protein product: CASSEGQGLANYGYTF.

The chain couples TRBV6-5 to TRBJ2-2; tentative D call: TRBD1 (6 bases). CDR1 and CDR2 from the germline V gene are MNHEY and SVGAGI. V was shortened by 5 bases and J by 3 bases, with 13 bases between the two germline ends. The CDR3 consists of 15 residues. CDR3 DNA sequence: TGTGCCAGCAGTCGCGGACAGAAAGACACCGGGGAGCTGTTTTTT. It translates to CASSRGQKDTGELFF.

The chain combines TRBV7-9 with TRBJ1-1; D gene ambiguous. Trimming removed 8 bases from V and 7 bases from J, with 8 bases in between. Looked up from germline, CDR1 is SEHNR and CDR2 is FQNEAQ (reference sequence). The CDR3 consists of 10 residues. CDR3 region: CASSRLEAFF. The CDR3 DNA is TGTGCCAGCTCTCGACTTGAAGCTTTCTTT.

V gene TRBV5-4 combines with J gene TRBJ2-5, with unresolved D. V lost 4 bases, J lost 1 base, and 5 bases lay in between. Germline loops: CDR1 SGHNT, CDR2 YYREEE (reference sequence). The CDR3 has 12 amino acids. The CDR3 DNA reads as TGTGCCAGCAGCAGAGGCCAAGAGACCCAGTACTTC. Its protein is CASSRGQETQYF. Filled out from reference TRBV5-4 and TRBJ2-5, the complete variable domain reads ETGVTQSPTHLIKTRGQQVTLRCSSQSGHNTVSWYQQALGQGPQFIFQYYREEENGRGNFPPRFSGLQFPNYSSELNVNALELDDSALYLCASSRGQETQYFGPGTRLLVL.

This chain connects TRBV30 to TRBJ1-2, with 9 bases identical to TRBD1. Germline V gene sequence: CDR1 GTSNPN, CDR2 SVGIG (reference sequence). V gave up 3 bases and J gave up 6 bases; unmatched junction bases: 5. This CDR3 spans 13 amino acids. The CDR3 region has the DNA TGTGCCTGGAGGATCACAGGGGGCGATGGCTACACCTTC. This encodes CAWRITGGDGYTF.

The J gene is TRBJ1-2, the V gene TRBV6-5; D remains unclear. Trimming took off 2 bases at V and 8 bases at J, with 12 bases between the two ends. The CDR3 length is 13 residues. Germline V lookup: CDR1 MNHEY, CDR2 SVGAGI. CDR3 nucleotides: TGTGCCAGCAGTTACAGGAACAGCCTCGGCTACACCTTC. It specifies CASSYRNSLGYTF.